A single sample gave rise to the 18 T cell receptor beta chains below, sequenced in a study of T cell responses to AZD1222 COVID-19 vaccine. Sequencing used immunoSEQ multiplex PCR; TCRdb keeps in-frame clones, though not all of them. Seen here are 150,000 or so clones, 92% observed once, and the top ten hold roughly 5%. The sample here was peripheral blood, taken on day 0 of AZD1222 vaccination. The origin of the receptors is an adult in good health.

The chain recombines TRBV5-1 with TRBJ2-7, with no clear D. CDR3 size: 15 residues. V dropped 7 bases and J dropped 0 bases, with 17 bases sitting between them. Germline V gene sequence: CDR1 SGHRS, CDR2 YFSETQ. CDR3 in amino acids: CASGPQEAASYEQYF. CDR3 nucleotides: TGCGCCAGCGGCCCGCAGGAAGCTGCCTCCTACGAGCAGTACTTC. The full variable domain, completed using reference TRBV5-1 and TRBJ2-7, is KAGVTQTPRYLIKTRGQQVTLSCSPISGHRSVSWYQQTPGQGLQFLFEYFSETQRNKGNFPGRFSGRQFSNSRSEMNVSTLELGDSALYLCASGPQEAASYEQYFGPGTRLTVT.

This clone has only a few counts. The CDR3 here is CASSLSGLRYEQYF. DNA for the CDR3: TGTGCCAGCAGTTTATCCGGGCTTCGCTACGAGCAGTACTTC. The V gene is TRBV27, the J gene TRBJ2-7; D remains unclear. In germline, CDR1 is MNHEY, CDR2 SMNVEV (reference sequence). V lost 0 bases and J lost 3, with 9 bases in between. There are 14 residues in the CDR3.

CDR3 sequence (DNA): TGTGCCAGCAGCTTGGGGACTCTGGAGGGAGCCCCCAGTCTTTCTCGCTCCTACGAGCAGTACTTC. Its protein is CASSLGTLEGAPSLSRSYEQYF. The chain carries TRBV13 and TRBJ2-7; a possible D gene is TRBD2 (6 bases). The CDR3 has 22 residues. Trimming shortened V by 3 bases and J by 0 bases, and 33 bases separated the two germline ends. Germline V CDR1 and CDR2: PRHDT, FYEKMQ (reference sequence).

The chain has TRBV7-8 and TRBJ2-3; D is undetermined. Germline V gives CDR1 SGHVS, CDR2 FQNEAQ. The CDR3 is made up of 14 amino acids. V lost 0 bases, J lost 0 bases, and 4 bases lay in between. Here the CDR3 reads CASSLAVSTDTQYF. The CDR3, as DNA: TGTGCCAGCAGCTTAGCTGTTAGCACAGATACGCAGTATTTT.

The V gene is TRBV5-6, the J gene TRBJ2-3; 7 bases match TRBD2. V shed 4 bases and J 6 bases; nucleotides not matched to a gene: 17. Germline-derived CDR1 and CDR2 are SGHDT and YYEEEE. The length of the CDR3 is 17 residues. In DNA, the CDR3 is TGTGCCAGCAGCCTGCCCGGGGACTACAGTGATCGTGATACGCAGTATTTT. Translating it yields CASSLPGDYSDRDTQYF.

The chain joins TRBV28 to TRBJ2-1; the match to TRBD1 covers 7 bases. J lost 6 bases, V lost 7 bases, and 9 bases had no gene match. The CDR3 runs 14 residues. Germline assignment: CDR1 MDHEN and CDR2 SYDVKM. This chain's CDR3 is CASNSLTGFNEQFF. The CDR3 DNA reads as TGTGCCAGCAATTCCTTGACAGGGTTCAATGAGCAGTTCTTC.

The chain joins TRBV7-6 to TRBJ2-7; weak D call: TRBD1 (5 bases). This CDR3 region has 13 residues. Trimming left V 4 bases short and J 6 bases short, with 13 bases between. Per the germline V gene, CDR1 is SGHVS and CDR2 is FNYEAQ. The CDR3 coding sequence is TGTGCCAGCAGCTCCGCTACAGGATCCGAGCAGTACTTC. Translation: CASSSATGSEQYF.

The V and J genes are TRBV18 and TRBJ2-3, with TRBD2 matching 10 bases. This CDR3 is built from 14 residues. Per germline, CDR1 KGHSH and CDR2 LQKENI. V lost 6 bases and J lost 4; bases outside the gene matches: 4. The CDR3 nucleotides are TGTGCCAGCTCGCCAGGACTAGCGGCAGATACGCAGTATTTT. Translating it yields CASSPGLAADTQYF.

The V and J genes are TRBV28 and TRBJ1-1; D gene unclear. Trimming pared 10 bases from V and 2 bases from J, leaving 14 bases between. This CDR3 comprises 13 residues. Germline V gives CDR1 MDHEN, CDR2 SYDVKM. CDR3 amino acids: CATPGTVNTEAFF. The CDR3 DNA follows: TGTGCCACCCCCGGCACCGTAAACACTGAAGCTTTCTTT.

In nucleotides, the CDR3 is TGCGCCAGCAGTTCAGGGGGCCCTTTGAACACCGGGGAGCTGTTTTTT. Translating it yields CASSSGGPLNTGELFF. The chain carries TRBV10-1 and TRBJ2-2, with 8 positions matching TRBD1. This CDR3 has 16 amino acids. The trim removed 5 bases at V and 1 base at J, leaving 6 bases unmatched. CDR1 is WNHNN and CDR2 is SYGVQD in the germline V gene (reference sequence).

The chain employs TRBV6-1 and TRBJ1-2, with D possibly matching TRBD1 (6 bases). Germline CDR1 and CDR2: MNHNS and SASEGT. The CDR3 runs 15 residues. Trimming removed 0 bases at V and 4 bases at J, with 12 bases between. The CDR3 DNA reads TGTGCCAGCAGTGAAGCGCTTCAACAGGGCTATGGCTACACCTTC. Its protein is CASSEALQQGYGYTF.

The chain employs TRBV6-5 and TRBJ2-3; unclear D gene. The germline V gene encodes CDR1 MNHEY and CDR2 SVGAGI. V was clipped by 6 bases and J by 0 bases, with 7 bases between them. The CDR3 runs to 13 residues. This CDR3 reads CASRIDSTDTQYF. DNA for the CDR3: TGTGCCAGCAGAATCGACAGCACAGATACGCAGTATTTT.

The chain has TRBV5-4 and TRBJ2-7, with no clear D. The CDR3 has 13 residues. Germline CDR1 is SGHNT and CDR2 is YYREEE (reference sequence). V was trimmed by 0 bases and J by 3 bases, leaving 7 bases between them. CDR3 region: CASSLGLNYEQYF. In DNA, the CDR3 is TGTGCCAGCAGCTTGGGGCTAAACTACGAGCAGTACTTC. The full variable domain, in which reference TRBV5-4 and TRBJ2-7 provide the parts outside the CDR3, is ETGVTQSPTHLIKTRGQQVTLRCSSQSGHNTVSWYQQALGQGPQFIFQYYREEENGRGNFPPRFSGLQFPNYSSELNVNALELDDSALYLCASSLGLNYEQYFGPGTRLTVT.

This clone appeared once. The chain carries TRBV6-6 and TRBJ1-2, with 9 bases lining up with TRBD1. Germline values: CDR1 MNHNY, CDR2 SVGAGI (reference sequence). The CDR3 length is 14 residues. Trimming removed 7 bases from V and 6 bases from J; junction bases left unmatched: 9. The CDR3 spells CASKPLRDRDGYTF. The CDR3, as DNA: TGTGCCAGCAAACCACTCCGGGACAGGGATGGCTACACCTTC.

CDR3 coding DNA: TGTGCCAGCTGGGGGGGGCCCTTCCGCGAGCAGTACTTC. As protein: CASWGGPFREQYF. The rearrangement links TRBV7-9 to TRBJ2-7, with D possibly being TRBD2 (7 bases). Germline V lookup: CDR1 SEHNR, CDR2 FQNEAQ (reference sequence). This CDR3 contains 13 residues. V dropped 8 bases and J dropped 6 bases, with 17 bases sitting between them.

This chain uses TRBV2 with TRBJ2-1; the match to TRBD2 covers 12 bases. The CDR3 is made up of 18 amino acids. V shed 4 bases, J shed 0 bases, and the junction held 7 bases outside the gene matches. Per germline, CDR1 SNHLY and CDR2 FYNNEI. CDR3 loop: CASSATSGSLSSYNEQFF. The CDR3 DNA is TGTGCCAGCAGTGCGACTAGCGGGAGCCTAAGCTCCTACAATGAGCAGTTCTTC.

The genes are TRBV28 and TRBJ1-5; D remains unclear. The CDR3 contains 16 residues. The germline gives CDR1 MDHEN, CDR2 SYDVKM. With 5 bases removed from V and 0 bases from J, the gap between germline ends came to 14 bases. DNA of the CDR3: TGTGCCAGCAGTCCCGGGTCCGGAGGTAGCAATCAGCCCCAGCATTTT. Protein sequence: CASSPGSGGSNQPQHF.

The chain couples TRBV7-2 to TRBJ1-3; D is uncertain. Per the germline V gene, CDR1 is SGHTA and CDR2 is FQGNSA. CDR3 size: 14 residues. V gave up 5 bases and J gave up 3 bases, with 11 bases separating them. Written as DNA, the CDR3 is TGTGCCAGCAGCACTGCGGGGTTTGGAAACACCATATATTTT. The encoded protein is CASSTAGFGNTIYF.